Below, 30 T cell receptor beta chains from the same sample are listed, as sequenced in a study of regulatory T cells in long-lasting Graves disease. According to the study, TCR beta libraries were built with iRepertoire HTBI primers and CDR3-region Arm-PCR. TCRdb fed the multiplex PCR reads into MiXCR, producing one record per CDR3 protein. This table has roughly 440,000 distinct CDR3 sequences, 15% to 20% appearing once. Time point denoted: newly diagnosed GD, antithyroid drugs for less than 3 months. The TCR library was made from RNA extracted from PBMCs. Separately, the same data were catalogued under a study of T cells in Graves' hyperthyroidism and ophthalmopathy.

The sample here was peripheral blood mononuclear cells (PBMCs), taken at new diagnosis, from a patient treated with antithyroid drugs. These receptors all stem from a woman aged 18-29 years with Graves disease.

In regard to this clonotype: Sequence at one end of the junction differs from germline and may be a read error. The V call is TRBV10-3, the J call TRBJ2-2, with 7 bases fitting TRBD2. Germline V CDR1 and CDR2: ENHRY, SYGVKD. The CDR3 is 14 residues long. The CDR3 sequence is CAVSGNQNTGELFF. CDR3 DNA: TGTGCCGTCAGCGGGAACCAAAACACCGGGGAGCTGTTTTTT.

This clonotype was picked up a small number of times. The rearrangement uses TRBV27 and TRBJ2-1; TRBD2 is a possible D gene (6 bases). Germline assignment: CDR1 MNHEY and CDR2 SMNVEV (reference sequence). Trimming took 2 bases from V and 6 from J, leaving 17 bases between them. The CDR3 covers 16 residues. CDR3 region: CASSLVGGAVGNEQFF. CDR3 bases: TGTGCCAGCAGTTTAGTTGGAGGGGCGGTAGGCAATGAGCAGTTCTTC.

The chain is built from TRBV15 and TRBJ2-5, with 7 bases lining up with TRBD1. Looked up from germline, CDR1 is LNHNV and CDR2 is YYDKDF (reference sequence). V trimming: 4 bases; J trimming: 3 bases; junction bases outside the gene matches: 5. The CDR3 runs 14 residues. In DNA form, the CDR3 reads TGTGCCACCAGCACGGTCGGGACAGAAGAGACCCAGTACTTC. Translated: CATSTVGTEETQYF.

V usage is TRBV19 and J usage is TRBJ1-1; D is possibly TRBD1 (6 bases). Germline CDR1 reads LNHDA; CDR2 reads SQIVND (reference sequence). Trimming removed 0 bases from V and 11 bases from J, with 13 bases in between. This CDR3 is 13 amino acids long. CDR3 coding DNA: TGTGCCAGTAGTATAGATCTTCAGGGGTACGCTTTCTTT. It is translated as CASSIDLQGYAFF.

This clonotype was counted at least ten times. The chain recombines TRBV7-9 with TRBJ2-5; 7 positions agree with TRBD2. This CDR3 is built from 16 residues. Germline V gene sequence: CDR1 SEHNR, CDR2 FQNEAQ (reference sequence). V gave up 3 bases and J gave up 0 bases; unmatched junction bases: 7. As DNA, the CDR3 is TGTGCCAGCAGCTTTTGGGCGGGAGAGTACCAAGAGACCCAGTACTTC. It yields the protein CASSFWAGEYQETQYF.

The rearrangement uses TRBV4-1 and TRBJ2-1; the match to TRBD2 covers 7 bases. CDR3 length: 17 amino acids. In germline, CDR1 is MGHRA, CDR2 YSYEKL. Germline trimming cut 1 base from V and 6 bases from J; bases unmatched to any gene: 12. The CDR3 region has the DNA TGCGCCAGCAGCCAAGTGACGACTAGCCGAAGTCCCAATGAGCAGTTCTTC. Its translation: CASSQVTTSRSPNEQFF.

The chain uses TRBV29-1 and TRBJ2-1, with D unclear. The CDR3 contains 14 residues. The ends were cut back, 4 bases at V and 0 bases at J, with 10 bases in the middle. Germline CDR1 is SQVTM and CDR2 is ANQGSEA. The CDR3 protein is CSVVGDSSYNEQFF. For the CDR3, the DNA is TGCAGCGTTGTTGGGGATTCCTCCTACAATGAGCAGTTCTTC.

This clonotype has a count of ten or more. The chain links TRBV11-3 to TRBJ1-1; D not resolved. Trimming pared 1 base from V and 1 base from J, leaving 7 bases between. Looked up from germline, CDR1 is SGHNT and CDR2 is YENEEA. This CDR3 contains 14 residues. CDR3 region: CASSLVAGNTEAFF. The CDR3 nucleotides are TGTGCCAGCAGCTTAGTGGCGGGGAACACTGAAGCTTTCTTT.

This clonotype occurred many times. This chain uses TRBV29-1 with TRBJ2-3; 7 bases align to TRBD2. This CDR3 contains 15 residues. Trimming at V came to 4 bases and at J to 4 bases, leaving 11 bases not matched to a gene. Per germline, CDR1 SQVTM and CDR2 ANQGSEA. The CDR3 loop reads CSVAPPGGSPDTQYF. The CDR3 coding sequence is TGCAGCGTTGCCCCGCCCGGGGGGTCCCCAGATACGCAGTATTTT.

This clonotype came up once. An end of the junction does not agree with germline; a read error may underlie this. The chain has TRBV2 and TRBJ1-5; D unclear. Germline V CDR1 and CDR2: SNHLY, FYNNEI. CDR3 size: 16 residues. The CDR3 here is CASSQSEGRSNQPQHF. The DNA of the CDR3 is TGCGCCAGCAGCCAATCGGAAGGGCGGAGCAATCAGCCCCAGCATTTT.

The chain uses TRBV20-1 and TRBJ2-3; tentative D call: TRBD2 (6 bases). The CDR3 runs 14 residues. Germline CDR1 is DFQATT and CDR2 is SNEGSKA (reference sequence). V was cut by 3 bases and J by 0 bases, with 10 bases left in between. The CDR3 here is CSARGGISTDTQYF. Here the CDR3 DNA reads TGCAGTGCTAGGGGGGGAATTAGCACAGATACGCAGTATTTT.

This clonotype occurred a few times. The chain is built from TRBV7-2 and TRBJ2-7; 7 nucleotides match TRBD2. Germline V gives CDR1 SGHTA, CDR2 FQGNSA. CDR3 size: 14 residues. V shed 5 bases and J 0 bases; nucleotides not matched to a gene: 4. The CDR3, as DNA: TGTGCCAGCAGCCAACTAGCGAACTCCTACGAGCAGTACTTC. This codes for CASSQLANSYEQYF.

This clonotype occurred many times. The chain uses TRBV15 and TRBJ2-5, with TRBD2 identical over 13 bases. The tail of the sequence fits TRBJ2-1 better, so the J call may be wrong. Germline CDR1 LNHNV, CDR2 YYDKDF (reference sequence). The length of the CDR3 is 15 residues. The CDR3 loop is CATSRDGLAGEKQFF. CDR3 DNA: TGTGCCACCAGCAGAGATGGACTAGCGGGAGAGAAGCAGTTCTTC.

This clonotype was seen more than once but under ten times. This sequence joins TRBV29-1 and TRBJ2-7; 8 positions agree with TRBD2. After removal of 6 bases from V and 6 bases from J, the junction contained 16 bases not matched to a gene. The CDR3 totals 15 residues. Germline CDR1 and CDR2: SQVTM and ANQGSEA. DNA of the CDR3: TGCAGCGTCCGGGGGGTTGTAGCGGGATCTGGCGAGCAGTACTTC. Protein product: CSVRGVVAGSGEQYF.

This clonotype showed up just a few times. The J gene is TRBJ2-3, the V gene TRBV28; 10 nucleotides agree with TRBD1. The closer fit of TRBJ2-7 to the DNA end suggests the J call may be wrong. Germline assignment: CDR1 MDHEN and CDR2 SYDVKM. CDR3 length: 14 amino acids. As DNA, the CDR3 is TGTGCCAGCAACCTCCGGACAGGGGGCTACGAGCAGTACTTC. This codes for CASNLRTGGYEQYF.

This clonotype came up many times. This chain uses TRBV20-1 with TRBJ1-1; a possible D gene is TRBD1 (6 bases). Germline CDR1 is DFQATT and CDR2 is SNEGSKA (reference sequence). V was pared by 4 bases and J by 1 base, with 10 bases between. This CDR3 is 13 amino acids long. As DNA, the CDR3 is TGCAGTGCTATCAGGGGCTCGAACACTGAAGCTTTCTTT. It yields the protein CSAIRGSNTEAFF.

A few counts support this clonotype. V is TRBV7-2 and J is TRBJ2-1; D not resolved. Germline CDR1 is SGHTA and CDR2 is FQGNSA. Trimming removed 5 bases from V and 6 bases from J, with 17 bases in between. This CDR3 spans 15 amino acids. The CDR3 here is CASSPQYGLGNEQFF. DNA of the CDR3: TGTGCCAGCAGCCCCCAGTATGGCTTAGGCAATGAGCAGTTCTTC.

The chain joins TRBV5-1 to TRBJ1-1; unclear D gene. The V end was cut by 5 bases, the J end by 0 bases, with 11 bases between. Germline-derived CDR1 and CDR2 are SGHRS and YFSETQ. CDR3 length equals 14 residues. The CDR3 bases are TGCGCCAGCAGTTCGAACACCATGAACACTGAAGCTTTCTTT. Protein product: CASSSNTMNTEAFF. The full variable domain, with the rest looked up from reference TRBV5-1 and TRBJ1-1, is KAGVTQTPRYLIKTRGQQVTLSCSPISGHRSVSWYQQTPGQGLQFLFEYFSETQRNKGNFPGRFSGRQFSNSRSEMNVSTLELGDSALYLCASSSNTMNTEAFFGQGTRLTVV.

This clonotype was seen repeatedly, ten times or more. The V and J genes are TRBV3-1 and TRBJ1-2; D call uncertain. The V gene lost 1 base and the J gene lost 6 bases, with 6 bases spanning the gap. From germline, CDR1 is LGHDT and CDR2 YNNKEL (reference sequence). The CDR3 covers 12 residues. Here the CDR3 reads CASSQGPDGYTF. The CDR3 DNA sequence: TGTGCCAGCAGCCAAGGGCCTGATGGCTACACCTTC.

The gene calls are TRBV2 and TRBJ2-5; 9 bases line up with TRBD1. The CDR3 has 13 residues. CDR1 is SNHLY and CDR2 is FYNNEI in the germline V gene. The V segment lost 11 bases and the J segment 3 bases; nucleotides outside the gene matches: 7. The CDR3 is CACNRDREETQYF. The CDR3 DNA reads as TGTGCCTGCAACCGGGACAGGGAAGAGACCCAGTACTTC. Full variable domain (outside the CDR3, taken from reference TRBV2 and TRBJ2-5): EPEVTQTPSHQVTQMGQEVILRCVPISNHLYFYWYRQILGQKVEFLVSFYNNEISEKSEIFDDQFSVERPDGSNFTLKIRSTKLEDSAMYFCACNRDREETQYFGPGTRLLVL.

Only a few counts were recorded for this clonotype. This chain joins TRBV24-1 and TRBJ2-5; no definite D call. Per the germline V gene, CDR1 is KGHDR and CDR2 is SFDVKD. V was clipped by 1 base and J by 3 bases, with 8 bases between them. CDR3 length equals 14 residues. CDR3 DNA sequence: TGTGCCACCAGTGATTTTTCCAGTGAAGAGACCCAGTACTTC. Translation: CATSDFSSEETQYF.

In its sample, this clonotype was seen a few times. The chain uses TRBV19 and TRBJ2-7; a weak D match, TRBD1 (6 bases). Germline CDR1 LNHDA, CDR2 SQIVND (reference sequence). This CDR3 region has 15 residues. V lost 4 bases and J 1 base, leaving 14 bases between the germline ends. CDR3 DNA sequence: TGTGCCAGTAGTACCAGGGACACCAAATCCTACGAGCAGTACTTC. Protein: CASSTRDTKSYEQYF.

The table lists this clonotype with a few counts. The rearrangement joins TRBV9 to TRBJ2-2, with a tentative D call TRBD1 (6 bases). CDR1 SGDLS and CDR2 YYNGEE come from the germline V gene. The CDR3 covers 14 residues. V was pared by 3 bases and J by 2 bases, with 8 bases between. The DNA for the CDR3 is TGTGCCAGCAGCGAGACAGGAAACACCGGGGAGCTGTTTTTT. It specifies CASSETGNTGELFF.

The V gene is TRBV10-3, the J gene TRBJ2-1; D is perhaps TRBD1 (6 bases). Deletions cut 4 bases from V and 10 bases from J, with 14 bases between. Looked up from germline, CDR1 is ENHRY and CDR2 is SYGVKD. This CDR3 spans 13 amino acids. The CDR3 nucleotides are TGTGCCATCAGTGGAGGACAGACGGTCGAGCAGTTCTTC. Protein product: CAISGGQTVEQFF.

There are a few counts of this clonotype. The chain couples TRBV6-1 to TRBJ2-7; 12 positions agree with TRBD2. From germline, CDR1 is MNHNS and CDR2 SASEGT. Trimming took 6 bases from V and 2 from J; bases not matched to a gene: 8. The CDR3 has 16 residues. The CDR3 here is CASRLFLAGGPYEQYF. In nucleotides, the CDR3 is TGTGCCAGCAGACTTTTCCTAGCGGGAGGGCCCTACGAGCAGTACTTC.

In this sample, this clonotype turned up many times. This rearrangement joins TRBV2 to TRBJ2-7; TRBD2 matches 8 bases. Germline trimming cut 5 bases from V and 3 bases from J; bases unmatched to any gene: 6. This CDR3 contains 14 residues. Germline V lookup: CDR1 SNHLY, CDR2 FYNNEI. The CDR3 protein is CASSPPGTSYEQYF. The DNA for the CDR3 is TGTGCCAGCAGTCCTCCCGGGACTAGCTACGAGCAGTACTTC.

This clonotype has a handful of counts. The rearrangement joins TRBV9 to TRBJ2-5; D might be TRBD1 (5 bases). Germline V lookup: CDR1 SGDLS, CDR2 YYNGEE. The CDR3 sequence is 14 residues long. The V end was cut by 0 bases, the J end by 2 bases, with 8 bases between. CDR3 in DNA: TGTGCCAGCAGCGTAGAAGACAGACAAGAGACCCAGTACTTC. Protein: CASSVEDRQETQYF.

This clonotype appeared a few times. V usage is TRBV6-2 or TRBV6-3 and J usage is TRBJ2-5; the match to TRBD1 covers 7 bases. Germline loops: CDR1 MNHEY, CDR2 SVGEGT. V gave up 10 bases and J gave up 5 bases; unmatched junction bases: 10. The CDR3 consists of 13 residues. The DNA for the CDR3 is TGTGCCAATCCGCCGGGACAGCAGGAGACCCAGTACTTC. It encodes CANPPGQQETQYF.

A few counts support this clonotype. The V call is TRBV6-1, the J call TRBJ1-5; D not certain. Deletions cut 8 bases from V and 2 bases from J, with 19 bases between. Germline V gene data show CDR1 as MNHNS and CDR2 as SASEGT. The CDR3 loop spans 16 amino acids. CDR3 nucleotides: TGTGCCAGCGGGCAGCGCCGGTCTGCACGCAATCAGCCCCAGCATTTT. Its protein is CASGQRRSARNQPQHF.

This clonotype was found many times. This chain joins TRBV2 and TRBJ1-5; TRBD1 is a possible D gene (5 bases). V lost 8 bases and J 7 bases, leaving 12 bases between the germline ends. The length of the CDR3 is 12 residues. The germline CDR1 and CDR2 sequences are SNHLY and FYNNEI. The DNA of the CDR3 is TGTGCCAGCCGGGGGGACGGGCAGCCCCAGCATTTT. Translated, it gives CASRGDGQPQHF.